Listed below are T cell receptor beta chains from one sample, sequenced in a study of T cells after yellow fever vaccination. Via MiXCR, TCRdb re-called the 5' RACE reads, giving one row per CDR3 protein. The sample shows approximately 300,000 distinct CDR3 sequences, about 6.6% of them seen only once. The sequences come from PBMCs, collected about 49 days after the first yellow fever vaccination. These TCRs come from a man aged 18-30 years who received the YFV17D yellow fever vaccine. Both conserved end residues are part of each CDR3. D genes are given only for firm matches. The listing skips clone size in some rows; elsewhere it reads once, few, many or a size class.

D	size	V	J	CDR3	DNA
NA	many	TRBV5-1	TRBJ2-2	CASSLRGRSNTGELFF	TGCGCCAGCTCCTTGCGGGGGCGATCGAACACCGGGGAGCTGTTTTTT
NA	many	TRBV5-1	TRBJ1-2	CASSLKTNYGYTF	TGCGCCAGCAGCTTGAAGACAAACTATGGCTACACCTTC
NA	few	TRBV12-5	TRBJ2-5	CASGPGLGVAKTQYF	TGTGCTAGTGGTCCGGGACTTGGGGTTGCGAAGACCCAGTACTTC
NA	few	TRBV12-3/TRBV12-4	TRBJ2-3	CASRPGSQTDTQYF	TGTGCCAGCAGACCCGGGAGTCAAACAGATACGCAGTATTTT
NA	few	TRBV11-2	TRBJ2-7	CASSHSTGDYEQYF	TGTGCCAGCAGCCATTCGACAGGCGACTACGAGCAGTACTTC
TRBD2	many	TRBV7-2	TRBJ2-1	CASSGGSYNEQFF	TGTGCCAGCTCGGGGGGCTCCTACAATGAGCAGTTCTTC
NA	NA	TRBV5-1	TRBJ1-3	CASSPWGVAPSGNTIYF	TGCGCCAGCAGCCCGTGGGGGGTTGCCCCTTCTGGAAACACCATATATTTT
NA	NA	TRBV7-4	TRBJ2-3	CASSLASLTPTDTQYF	TGTGCCAGCAGCTTAGCTAGCCTCACACCCACAGATACGCAGTATTTT
TRBD1	NA	TRBV5-1	TRBJ2-2	CASSPTGQGTWATGELFF	TGCGCCAGCAGCCCGACGGGACAGGGGACATGGGCCACCGGGGAGCTGTTTTTT
NA	few	TRBV7-3	TRBJ2-6	CASSPSDRGISGANVLTF	TGTGCCAGCAGCCCCTCCGATAGGGGGATCTCTGGGGCCAACGTCCTGACTTTC
TRBD1	NA	TRBV20-1	TRBJ1-2	CSAERDRAYTF	TGCAGTGCGGAGCGGGACAGGGCCTACACCTTC
NA	NA	TRBV7-9	TRBJ1-2	CASSLADGYTF	TGTGCCAGCAGCTTAGCAGATGGCTACACCTTC
NA	few	TRBV7-3	TRBJ1-6	CASSLGGGGNSPLHF	TGTGCCAGCAGCTTAGGGGGCGGGGGTAATTCACCCCTCCACTTT
TRBD1	NA	TRBV20-1	TRBJ1-5	CSAESKQGPSNQPQHF	TGCAGTGCGGAATCGAAACAGGGGCCCAGCAATCAGCCCCAGCATTTT
TRBD1	NA	TRBV19	TRBJ2-3	CASSRLPGQGFTDTQYF	TGTGCCAGTAGTCGACTACCGGGACAGGGATTCACAGATACGCAGTATTTT
TRBD1	NA	TRBV7-9	TRBJ1-1	CASSQQGRGAFF	TGTGCCAGCAGTCAACAGGGGCGCGGAGCTTTCTTT
TRBD2	many	TRBV27	TRBJ2-5	CASRGAPFAGAGGTQYF	TGTGCCAGCAGGGGAGCCCCTTTCGCGGGAGCTGGCGGGACCCAGTACTTC
TRBD2	NA	TRBV12-3/TRBV12-4	TRBJ2-2	CATWGLADINTGELFF	TGTGCCACCTGGGGACTAGCGGATATTAACACCGGGGAGCTGTTTTTT
NA	NA	TRBV1	TRBJ1-1	CASSEATALQGHPVPFF	TGTGCCAGCAGCGAAGCCACAGCTTTGCAGGGGCACCCTGTCCCTTTCTTT
NA	NA	TRBV12-3/TRBV12-4	TRBJ1-5	CATTSQGPEPQHF	TGTGCCACTACGTCCCAGGGGCCGGAGCCCCAGCATTTT
NA	NA	TRBV9	TRBJ2-1	CASSEGWEQFF	TGTGCCAGCAGCGAGGGGTGGGAGCAGTTCTTC
NA	NA	TRBV7-9	TRBJ2-1	CASSSKIGTYNEQFF	TGTGCCAGCAGCTCCAAAATTGGAACCTACAATGAGCAGTTCTTC
NA	many	TRBV6-2/TRBV6-3	TRBJ1-1	CASSYAGGGTEAFF	TGTGCCAGCAGTTACGCGGGGGGCGGCACTGAAGCTTTCTTT
TRBD2	few	TRBV4-3	TRBJ2-2	CASSQESGAGTGELFF	TGCGCCAGCAGCCAAGAAAGCGGGGCAGGGACCGGGGAGCTGTTTTTT
TRBD2	few	TRBV20-1	TRBJ2-5	CSASGLIQETQYF	TGCAGTGCCTCGGGACTAATCCAAGAGACCCAGTACTTC
NA	few	TRBV6-4	TRBJ1-1	CASSDGNMNTEAFF	TGTGCCAGCAGTGACGGCAACATGAACACTGAAGCTTTCTTT
TRBD1	few	TRBV6-1	TRBJ2-2	CASSEPGGNTGELFF	TGTGCCAGCAGTGAACCAGGGGGAAACACCGGGGAGCTGTTTTTT
NA	many	TRBV6-1	TRBJ2-1	CASSLIRGNNEQFF	TGTGCCAGCAGCCTCATCAGGGGTAACAATGAGCAGTTCTTC
NA	few	TRBV11-2	TRBJ1-5	CASSFGNNQPQHF	TGTGCCAGCAGCTTCGGGAATAATCAGCCCCAGCATTTT
NA	NA	TRBV5-5	TRBJ1-2	CASSLGTDSYGYTF	TGTGCCAGCAGCTTGGGGACAGACTCTTATGGCTACACCTTC
NA	few	TRBV9	TRBJ1-1	CASSPTGLSTEAFF	TGTGCCAGCAGCCCAACAGGGTTGAGCACTGAAGCTTTCTTT
TRBD2	NA	TRBV3-1	TRBJ2-5	CASSHSGGAETQYF	TGTGCCAGCAGCCACAGCGGGGGGGCAGAGACCCAGTACTTC
NA	NA	TRBV12-3/TRBV12-4	TRBJ1-6	CASSPRRADSPLHF	TGTGCCAGCAGCCCGCGGCGGGCCGATTCACCCCTCCACTTT
NA	NA	TRBV29-1	TRBJ1-1	CSVEDPYRGAFF	TGCAGCGTTGAAGACCCGTATCGGGGAGCTTTCTTT
TRBD1	few	TRBV10-3	TRBJ1-1	CAISGSGGTEAFF	TGTGCCATCAGTGGTTCAGGGGGCACTGAAGCTTTCTTT